This T cell receptor (beta chain) was captured in a study of long-term antiretroviral therapy in people with HIV. Study results and limitations: Pre-ART expanded clones dominated the repertoire at every time point. Post-treatment diversity went higher with ART but stayed below transplant donor controls.

The CDR3 has 16 amino acids. V lost 6 bases and J 1 base, leaving 18 bases between the germline ends. The V gene's germline CDR1 is KGHSH and CDR2 LQKENI. In the United States, treatment was given to all participants with HIV. In regard to this clone: What it recognizes is unknown.

An immunoSEQ assay, version v3.0, was performed at survey level. Sequencing targeted roughly 35,000-50,000 T-cell genomes per sample. Repertoires were generated with immunoSEQ multiplex PCR, while TCRdb's copy carries only in-frame clones and drops some. The sample gives about 14,000 clones, around four fifths of which show up once; approximately 20% is in the top ten. The V and J genes are TRBV18 and TRBJ1-1; D might be TRBD1 (6 bases). The receptor's source is a man aged 35-49 years with HIV. Sequenced here: unsorted PBMCs, sampled 1.3 years before starting antiretroviral therapy. For the CDR3, the DNA is TGTGCCAGCTCTTGGGGGGGGGCCCTTACGAACACTGAAGCTTTCTTT. Its protein is CASSWGGALTNTEAFF.